The clone carrying this TCR beta chain was recorded at least ten times. Its antigen is unknown. This sample is drawn from a study of post-analysis software for immune sequencing data. The study's findings and limits: Patients carried roughly 5 TRBV segments more frequently than controls did, and TRBV5-6, TRBV5-1 and TRBV20-1 were among them.

The TCR beta cDNA libraries contained unique molecular identifiers. TCRdb processed the PCR reads anew with MiXCR; each CDR3 protein has one entry. The table records approximately 250,000 distinct CDR3 sequences, 36% of them present only once. Trimming cost V 4 bases and J 3 bases, with 11 bases left between them. This CDR3 region has 15 residues. The germline gives CDR1 SGHRS, CDR2 YFSETQ. V gene TRBV5-1 combines with J gene TRBJ2-6; D possibly corresponds to TRBD1 (6 bases). This sequence originates from a girl aged 5 to 17 with multiple sclerosis. Sequenced input: blood. This CDR3 is CASSPGEGGANVLTF. The CDR3 DNA reads TGCGCCAGCAGCCCAGGGGAAGGTGGGGCCAACGTCCTGACTTTC. The complete variable domain, with remaining parts taken from reference TRBV5-1 and TRBJ2-6, reads KAGVTQTPRYLIKTRGQQVTLSCSPISGHRSVSWYQQTPGQGLQFLFEYFSETQRNKGNFPGRFSGRQFSNSRSEMNVSTLELGDSALYLCASSPGEGGANVLTFGAGSRLTVL.